This T cell receptor (beta chain) stems from a study of blood T cells in healthy people across ages. For the second PCR, which ran for about 7 to 11 cycles, a sample-barcoded 5' primer and a J-beta primer mix were used. TCRdb fed the 5' RACE reads into MiXCR, producing one record per CDR3 protein. The sample comprises roughly 1.5 million distinct CDR3 sequences, roughly 43% of which are singletons, and roughly 3.7% rests with the top ten. A remark on this clonotype: Its antigen is currently unknown.

The ends were cut back, 5 bases at V and 15 bases at J, with 23 bases in the middle. CDR3 length: 14 amino acids. The germline gives CDR1 SGHTA, CDR2 FQGNSA. Ten milliliters of peripheral blood were drawn from each donor into EDTA-treated tubes. Notes on the study in general: Diversity of TCR beta per million T cells declined in a roughly linear way with age.

The receptor's source is a woman aged 18-35 years in good health. The rearrangement uses TRBV7-2 and TRBJ2-1, with a possible D match to TRBD2 (6 bases). Sequencing was done on a sample of blood. This CDR3 is CASSVPRGLEGVFF. The CDR3 DNA reads as TGTGCCAGCAGCGTGCCCCGGGGGTTAGAAGGAGTGTTCTTC.